These T cell receptor beta chains were read from a single sample in a study of OX40 agonist ivuxolimab in advanced cancers. Sequenced by immunoSEQ multiplex PCR; TCRdb stores in-frame clones only, minus some. The sample lists roughly 60,000 clones, more than 80% occurring once. The sample here was CD4+ or CD8+ T cells sorted from blood, taken in a trial of the OX40 agonist ivuxolimab. The receptors were sampled from an adult with an advanced solid tumor such as melanoma, head and neck, liver or kidney cancer. The conserved cysteine and the conserved F or W are not part of the CDR3 here. The order of the fields is V gene, J gene, D gene, CDR3 protein. D genes are given only for firm matches.

v_gene: TRBV18; j_gene: TRBJ1-2; d_gene: .; CDR3aa: ASSDQGGVGAIGYT
v_gene: TRBV11-2; j_gene: TRBJ2-1; d_gene: .; CDR3aa: ASKDQEGLSEQF
v_gene: TRBV2; j_gene: TRBJ2-5; d_gene: .; CDR3aa: ASKRTVLGETQY
v_gene: TRBV20-1; j_gene: TRBJ2-5; d_gene: .; CDR3aa: SASGRETQY
v_gene: TRBV28; j_gene: TRBJ2-5; d_gene: TRBD2; CDR3aa: ASSVPGGVETQY
v_gene: TRBV19; j_gene: TRBJ1-2; d_gene: .; CDR3aa: ASSIGRATNYGYT
v_gene: TRBV18; j_gene: TRBJ1-1; d_gene: TRBD1; CDR3aa: ASSPGQRGTEAF
v_gene: TRBV18; j_gene: TRBJ1-1; d_gene: TRBD1; CDR3aa: ASSTMTGHDTEAF
v_gene: TRBV27; j_gene: TRBJ1-3; d_gene: TRBD1; CDR3aa: ASNRDRGNTIY
v_gene: TRBV5-1; j_gene: TRBJ2-1; d_gene: .; CDR3aa: ASSSGTYNEQF
v_gene: TRBV29-1; j_gene: TRBJ2-1; d_gene: TRBD2; CDR3aa: SVPRGSGSYEQF
v_gene: TRBV5-1; j_gene: TRBJ1-4; d_gene: .; CDR3aa: ASSLGRANEKLF
v_gene: TRBV5-8; j_gene: TRBJ2-1; d_gene: .; CDR3aa: ASSSSRGGRYNEQF
v_gene: TRBV20-1; j_gene: TRBJ2-7; d_gene: .; CDR3aa: SARQGGLQY
v_gene: TRBV6-5; j_gene: TRBJ1-2; d_gene: TRBD1; CDR3aa: ASKTTGVGYT
v_gene: TRBV10-2; j_gene: TRBJ1-1; d_gene: .; CDR3aa: ASSEVPTTGEAF
v_gene: TRBV9; j_gene: TRBJ2-1; d_gene: .; CDR3aa: ASSVDGSAYFSYNEQF
v_gene: TRBV5-1; j_gene: TRBJ2-6; d_gene: TRBD1; CDR3aa: ASSFNLRQGNSGANVLT
v_gene: TRBV20-1; j_gene: TRBJ2-3; d_gene: .; CDR3aa: SATSGDTQY
v_gene: TRBV7-9; j_gene: TRBJ2-7; d_gene: .; CDR3aa: ASSLWSAPPYEQY
v_gene: TRBV5-1; j_gene: TRBJ2-3; d_gene: .; CDR3aa: ASSLSPRADTQY